Presented here are 6 T cell receptor beta chains from one specimen sequenced in a study of a mutant IDH1 vaccine in newly diagnosed glioma. Time point specified: week 11, during vaccination. Vaccinated patients received 300 ug of mutant IDH1 20-mer peptide per dose, with topical imiquimod. Their antigen targets remain unknown. Here immunoSEQ multiplex PCR was the method, and the copy in TCRdb shows in-frame clones only, minus some. The profile covers about 40,000 clones, with about four fifths appearing a single time and about 2.3% taken by the ten largest. Sequencing used PBMCs, obtained from a glioma patient whose treatment included an IDH1 peptide vaccine. These receptors originate from a man aged 35 to 55 with glioma.

The table lists this clone with a few counts. The chain carries TRBV5-4 and TRBJ2-7; maybe TRBD2 (5 bases). The CDR3 spans 12 residues. Germline V gives CDR1 SGHNT, CDR2 YYREEE (reference sequence). V was shortened by 10 bases and J by 3 bases, with 14 bases between the two germline ends. The CDR3 sequence: CAAGVGDYEQYF. CDR3 in DNA: TGTGCCGCTGGTGTGGGAGACTACGAGCAGTACTTC.

V usage is TRBV5-4 and J usage is TRBJ2-7; maybe TRBD2 (5 bases). The CDR3 consists of 14 residues. Trimming left V 0 bases short and J 6 bases short, with 13 bases between. Germline V gene lookup returns CDR1 SGHNT and CDR2 YYREEE (reference sequence). The CDR3 bases are TGTGCCAGCAGCTTGGGAGGGAGTATGTTCGAGCAGTACTTC. Translation: CASSLGGSMFEQYF.

This sequence joins TRBV5-1 and TRBJ1-3, with D unresolved. There are 17 residues in the CDR3. The V end was cut by 0 bases, the J end by 0 bases, with 13 bases between. CDR1 is SGHRS, CDR2 YFSETQ, per germline. CDR3 sequence reads: CASSLAPDSRSGNTIYF. The CDR3 DNA sequence: TGCGCCAGCAGCTTGGCCCCGGACTCACGCTCTGGAAACACCATATATTTT.

The chain couples TRBV19 to TRBJ1-4; a weak D match, TRBD1 (5 bases). The CDR3 loop spans 15 amino acids. Trimming cost V 6 bases and J 5 bases, with 16 bases left between them. Germline assignment: CDR1 LNHDA and CDR2 SQIVND (reference sequence). CDR3 nucleotides: TGTGCCAGTAGCATGGACACCCCGGGGAATGAAAAACTGTTTTTT. Translating gives CASSMDTPGNEKLFF.

V and J are TRBV5-8 and TRBJ2-1; D unclear. V was pared by 0 bases and J by 0 bases, with 7 bases between. The germline V gene encodes CDR1 SGHTS and CDR2 YDEGEE. This CDR3 comprises 15 residues. The CDR3: CASSLGGSSYNEQFF. The CDR3 DNA is TGTGCCAGCAGCTTGGGCGGTAGCTCCTACAATGAGCAGTTCTTC. Full variable domain (rest looked up from reference TRBV5-8 and TRBJ2-1): EAGVTQSPTHLIKTRGQQATLRCSPISGHTSVYWYQQALGLGLQFLLWYDEGEERNRGNFPPRFSGRQFPNYSSELNVNALELEDSALYLCASSLGGSSYNEQFFGPGTRLTVL.

This clone was detected once. This rearrangement joins TRBV27 to TRBJ2-5, with TRBD2 matching 11 bases. Trimming cost V 0 bases and J 5 bases; bases outside gene matches: 2. The CDR3 is 15 amino acids. In germline, CDR1 is MNHEY, CDR2 SMNVEV (reference sequence). The CDR3 protein is CASSLSPSGRETQYF. CDR3 in DNA: TGTGCCAGCAGTTTATCACCTAGCGGGAGGGAGACCCAGTACTTC.